The present T cell receptor (beta chain) was sequenced within a study of T-cell memory formation after mild COVID-19. Study conclusions and caveats: Of the contracting clones, CD4+ ones lay mainly in CM and EM, and CD8+ ones in EMRA. Certain responding clones were present in pre-infection memory, suggesting participation of cross-reactive memory. Whether day 37 second-wave clones are SARS-CoV-2-specific was not confirmed.

TCRdb passed the 5' RACE reads through MiXCR, listing each CDR3 protein once. The repertoire holds about 110,000 distinct CDR3 sequences, approximately 21% seen once, with under 50% in the top ten. There are a few counts of this clonotype. Its antigen is not known. The sample was PBMCs or a T cell subset sorted from them (not recorded which). This clonotype was obtained from a young man who had mild COVID-19 (a few samples of this study predate the infection). Cell type and time point are not known.

CDR3 in DNA: TGTGCCAGCAGTGAATTTAACAGGGGCGACGGCTACACCTTC. Translation: CASSEFNRGDGYTF. The genes are TRBV25-1 and TRBJ1-2; TRBD1 agrees at 7 bases. Trimming took 1 base from V and 8 from J; bases not matched to a gene: 7. Germline CDR1 reads MGHDK; CDR2 reads SYGVNS. CDR3 length: 14 amino acids.